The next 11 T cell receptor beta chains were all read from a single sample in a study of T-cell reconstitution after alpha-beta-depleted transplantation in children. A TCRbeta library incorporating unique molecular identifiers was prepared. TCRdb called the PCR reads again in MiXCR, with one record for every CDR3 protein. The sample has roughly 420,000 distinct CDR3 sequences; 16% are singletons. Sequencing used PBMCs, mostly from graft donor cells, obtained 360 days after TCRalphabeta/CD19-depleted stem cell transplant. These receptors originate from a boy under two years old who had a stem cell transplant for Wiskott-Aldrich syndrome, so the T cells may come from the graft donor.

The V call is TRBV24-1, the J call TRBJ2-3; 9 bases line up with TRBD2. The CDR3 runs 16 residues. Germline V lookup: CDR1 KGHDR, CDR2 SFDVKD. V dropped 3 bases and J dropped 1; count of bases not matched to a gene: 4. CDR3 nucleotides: TGTGCCACCAGTGATAGAGCGGGAGGACGCACAGATACGCAGTATTTT. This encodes CATSDRAGGRTDTQYF.

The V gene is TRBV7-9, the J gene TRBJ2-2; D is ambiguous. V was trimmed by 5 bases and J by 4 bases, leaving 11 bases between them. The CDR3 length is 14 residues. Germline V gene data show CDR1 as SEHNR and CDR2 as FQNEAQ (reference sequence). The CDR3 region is CASSQRWTTGELFF. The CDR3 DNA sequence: TGTGCCAGCAGCCAAAGGTGGACCACCGGGGAGCTGTTTTTT.

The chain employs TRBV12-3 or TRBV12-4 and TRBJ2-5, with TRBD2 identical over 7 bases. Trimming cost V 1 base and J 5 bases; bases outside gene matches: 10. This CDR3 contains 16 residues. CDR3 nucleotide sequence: TGTGCCAGCAGTTTAGGGGGGAGGGCCCTCGGGGAGACCCAGTACTTC. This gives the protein CASSLGGRALGETQYF.

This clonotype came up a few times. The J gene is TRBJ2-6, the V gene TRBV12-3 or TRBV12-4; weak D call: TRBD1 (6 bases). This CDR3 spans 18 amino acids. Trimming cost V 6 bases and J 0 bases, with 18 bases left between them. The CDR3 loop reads CASSTGFGARSGANVLTF. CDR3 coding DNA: TGTGCCAGCAGCACAGGGTTTGGGGCCCGCTCTGGGGCCAACGTCCTGACTTTC.

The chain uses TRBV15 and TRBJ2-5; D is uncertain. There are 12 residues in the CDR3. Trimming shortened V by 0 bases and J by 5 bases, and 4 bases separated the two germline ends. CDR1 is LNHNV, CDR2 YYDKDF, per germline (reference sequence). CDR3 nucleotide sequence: TGTGCCACCAGCAGAGATAAGGAGACCCAGTACTTC. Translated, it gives CATSRDKETQYF.

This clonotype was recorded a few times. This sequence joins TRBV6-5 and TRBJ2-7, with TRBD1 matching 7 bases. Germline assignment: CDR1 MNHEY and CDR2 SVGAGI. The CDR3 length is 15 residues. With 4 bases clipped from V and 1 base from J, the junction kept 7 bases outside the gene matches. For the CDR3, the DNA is TGTGCCAGCAGTTTCATTGGGACAGTTTCCTACGAGCAGTACTTC. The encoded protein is CASSFIGTVSYEQYF.

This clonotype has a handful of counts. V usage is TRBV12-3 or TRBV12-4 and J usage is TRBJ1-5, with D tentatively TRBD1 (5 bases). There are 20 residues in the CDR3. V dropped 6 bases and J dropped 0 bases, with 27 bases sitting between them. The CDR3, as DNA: TGTGCCAGCAGCCGTTACTCAGGGAGGGGATATAGGTATAGCAATCAGCCCCAGCATTTT. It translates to CASSRYSGRGYRYSNQPQHF.

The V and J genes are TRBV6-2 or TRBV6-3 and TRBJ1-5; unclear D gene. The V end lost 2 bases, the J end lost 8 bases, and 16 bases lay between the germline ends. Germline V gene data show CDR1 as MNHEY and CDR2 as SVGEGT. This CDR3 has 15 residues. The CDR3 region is CASSYQSTSREPQHF. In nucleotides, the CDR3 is TGTGCCAGCAGTTACCAATCGACTTCCCGAGAGCCCCAGCATTTT.

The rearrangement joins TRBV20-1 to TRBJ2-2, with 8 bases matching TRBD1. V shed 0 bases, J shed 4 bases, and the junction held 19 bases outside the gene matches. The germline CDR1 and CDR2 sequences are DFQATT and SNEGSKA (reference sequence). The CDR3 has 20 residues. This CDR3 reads CSARDSIGQGNVRSTGELFF. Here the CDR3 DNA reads TGCAGTGCTAGAGATAGTATAGGACAGGGAAACGTTCGTAGCACCGGGGAGCTGTTTTTT.

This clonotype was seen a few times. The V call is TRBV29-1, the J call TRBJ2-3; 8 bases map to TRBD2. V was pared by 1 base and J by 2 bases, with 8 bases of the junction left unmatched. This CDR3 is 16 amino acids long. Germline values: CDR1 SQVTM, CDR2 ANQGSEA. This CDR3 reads CSVEGGLVGITDTQYF. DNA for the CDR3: TGCAGCGTTGAAGGGGGACTAGTGGGGATCACAGATACGCAGTATTTT.

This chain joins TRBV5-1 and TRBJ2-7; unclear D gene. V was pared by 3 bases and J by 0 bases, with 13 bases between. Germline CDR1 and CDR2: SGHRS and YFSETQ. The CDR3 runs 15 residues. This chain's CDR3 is CASSYTPDLSYEQYF. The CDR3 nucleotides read TGCGCCAGCAGCTACACCCCTGACCTCTCCTACGAGCAGTACTTC.